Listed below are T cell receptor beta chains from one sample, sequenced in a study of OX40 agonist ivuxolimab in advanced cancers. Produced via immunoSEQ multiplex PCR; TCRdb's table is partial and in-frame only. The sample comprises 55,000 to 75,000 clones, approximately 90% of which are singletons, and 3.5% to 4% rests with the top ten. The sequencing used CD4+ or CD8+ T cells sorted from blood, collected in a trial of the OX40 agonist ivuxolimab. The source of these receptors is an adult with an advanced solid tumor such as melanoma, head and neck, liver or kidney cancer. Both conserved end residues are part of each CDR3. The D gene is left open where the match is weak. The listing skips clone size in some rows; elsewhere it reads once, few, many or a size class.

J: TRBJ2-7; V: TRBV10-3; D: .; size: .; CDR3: CAISESTPGTSPYEQYF; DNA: TGTGCCATCAGTGAGTCGACTCCGGGGACCTCCCCCTACGAGCAGTACTTC
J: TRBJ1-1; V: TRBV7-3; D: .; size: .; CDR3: CASSQAGLGNTEAFF; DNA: TGTGCCAGCAGCCAAGCAGGGCTAGGGAACACTGAAGCTTTCTTT
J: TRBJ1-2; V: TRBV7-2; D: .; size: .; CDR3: CASSLGSRGYGYTF; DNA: TGTGCCAGCAGCTTAGGCAGTCGGGGCTATGGCTACACCTTC
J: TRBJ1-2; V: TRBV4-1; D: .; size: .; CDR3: CASSQDRGLSGYTF; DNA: TGCGCCAGCAGCCAAGACAGGGGTTTGAGTGGCTACACCTTC
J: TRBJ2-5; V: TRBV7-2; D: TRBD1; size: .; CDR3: CASSNRDRELPETQYF; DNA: TGTGCCAGCAGCAACCGGGACAGAGAATTGCCGGAGACCCAGTACTTC
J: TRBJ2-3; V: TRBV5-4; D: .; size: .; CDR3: CASSSTGDGTDTQYF; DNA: TGTGCCAGCAGCTCCACGGGAGATGGCACAGATACGCAGTATTTT
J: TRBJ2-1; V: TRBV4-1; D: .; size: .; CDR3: CASSQGGAGPARVGEQFF; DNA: TGCGCCAGCAGCCAAGGAGGGGCAGGGCCCGCTAGGGTGGGTGAGCAGTTCTTC
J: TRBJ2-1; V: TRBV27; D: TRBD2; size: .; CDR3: CASSTGLALNEQFF; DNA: TGTGCCAGCAGTACGGGACTAGCGCTCAATGAGCAGTTCTTC
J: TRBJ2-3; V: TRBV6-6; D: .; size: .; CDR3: CASSRQAAADTQYF; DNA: TGTGCCAGCAGTCGACAAGCAGCAGCAGATACGCAGTATTTT
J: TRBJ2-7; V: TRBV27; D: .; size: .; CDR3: CASSPSAYEQYF; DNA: TGTGCCAGCAGTCCCTCCGCCTACGAGCAGTACTTC
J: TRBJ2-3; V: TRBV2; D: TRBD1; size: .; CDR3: CASSEGTGRSTDTQYF; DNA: TGTGCCAGCAGTGAAGGGACAGGTAGAAGCACAGATACGCAGTATTTT
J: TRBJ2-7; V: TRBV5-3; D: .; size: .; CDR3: CARVSRAVQYF; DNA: TGTGCCAGAGTCTCCAGGGCCGTCCAGTACTTC
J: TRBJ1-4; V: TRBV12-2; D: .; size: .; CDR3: CASRLTGGGPNEKLFF; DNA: TGTGCAAGTCGCTTGACAGGGGGCGGGCCTAATGAAAAACTGTTTTTT
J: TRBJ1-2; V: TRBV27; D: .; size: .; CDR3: CASSLRGGNSYGYTF; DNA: TGTGCCAGCAGTTTAAGAGGGGGAAACTCCTATGGCTACACCTTC
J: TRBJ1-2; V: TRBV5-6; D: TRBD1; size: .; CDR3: CASSPGTGFNYGYTF; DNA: TGTGCCAGCAGCCCCGGGACAGGCTTTAACTATGGCTACACCTTC
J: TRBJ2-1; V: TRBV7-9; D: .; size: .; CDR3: CASSLPDNEQFF; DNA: TGTGCCAGCAGCTTACCCGACAATGAGCAGTTCTTC
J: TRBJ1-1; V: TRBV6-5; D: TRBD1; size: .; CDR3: CASRQRDSQNTEAFF; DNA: TGTGCCAGCAGGCAGAGGGACAGCCAAAACACTGAAGCTTTCTTT
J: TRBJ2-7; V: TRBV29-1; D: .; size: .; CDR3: CSVSRGTEQYF; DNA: TGCAGCGTTTCCAGGGGTACCGAGCAGTACTTC
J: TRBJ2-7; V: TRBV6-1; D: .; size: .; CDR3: CASSDPNFPGAGAYEQYF; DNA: TGTGCCAGCAGTGATCCCAACTTTCCAGGGGCAGGAGCCTACGAGCAGTACTTC
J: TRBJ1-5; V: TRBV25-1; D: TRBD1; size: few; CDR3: CASSGQGLQPQHF; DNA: TGTGCCAGCAGTGGACAGGGTCTTCAGCCCCAGCATTTT
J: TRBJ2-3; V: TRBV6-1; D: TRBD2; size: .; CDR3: CASRGLAGTDTQYF; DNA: TGTGCCAGCAGGGGACTAGCGGGCACAGATACGCAGTATTTT
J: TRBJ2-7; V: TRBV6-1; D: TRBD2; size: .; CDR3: CASNLAGFNPYEQYF; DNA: TGTGCCAGCAATTTAGCGGGATTCAATCCCTACGAGCAGTACTTC
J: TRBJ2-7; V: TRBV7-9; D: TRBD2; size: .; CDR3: CASSHPLAGVEQYF; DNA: TGTGCCAGCAGCCACCCCCTAGCGGGAGTCGAGCAGTACTTC
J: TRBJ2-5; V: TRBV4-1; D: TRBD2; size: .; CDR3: CASSQEGTLAGGLETQYF; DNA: TGCGCCAGCAGCCAAGAGGGGACCCTAGCGGGAGGGTTAGAGACCCAGTACTTC
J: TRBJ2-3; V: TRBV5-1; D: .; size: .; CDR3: CASSLEGVADTQYF; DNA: TGCGCCAGCAGCTTGGAAGGGGTGGCAGATACGCAGTATTTT
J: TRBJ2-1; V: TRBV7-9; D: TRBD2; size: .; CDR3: CASSSVAGANEQFF; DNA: TGTGCCAGCAGCTCCGTAGCGGGAGCTAATGAGCAGTTCTTC
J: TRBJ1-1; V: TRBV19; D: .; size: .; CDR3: CASSTSLSTEAFF; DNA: TGTGCCAGTAGTACGTCCTTATCGACTGAAGCTTTCTTT
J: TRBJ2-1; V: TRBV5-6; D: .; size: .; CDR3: CASSSFVYRSYNEQFF; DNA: TGTGCCAGCAGCTCTTTCGTCTACCGCTCCTACAATGAGCAGTTCTTC
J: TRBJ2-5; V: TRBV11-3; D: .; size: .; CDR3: CASSSGDKGETQYF; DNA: TGTGCCAGCAGCTCTGGGGACAAGGGGGAGACCCAGTACTTC
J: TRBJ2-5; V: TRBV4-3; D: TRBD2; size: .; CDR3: CASSQGTSGIETQYF; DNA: TGCGCCAGCAGCCAGGGGACTAGCGGGATTGAGACCCAGTACTTC
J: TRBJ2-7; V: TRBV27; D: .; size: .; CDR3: CASSKPGLDKDEQYF; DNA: TGTGCCAGCAGTAAGCCGGGCCTAGATAAGGACGAGCAGTACTTC
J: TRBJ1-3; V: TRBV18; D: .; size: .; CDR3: CASSPEQGADTIYF; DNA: TGTGCCAGCTCACCAGAACAGGGTGCGGACACCATATATTTT
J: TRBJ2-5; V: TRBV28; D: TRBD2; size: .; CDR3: CASSTLYMTSGAQETQYF; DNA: TGTGCCAGCAGTACCCTCTATATGACTAGCGGAGCACAAGAGACCCAGTACTTC
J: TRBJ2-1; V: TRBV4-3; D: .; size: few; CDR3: CASSQDQGGYYNEQFF; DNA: TGCGCCAGCAGCCAAGATCAGGGGGGCTACTACAATGAGCAGTTCTTC
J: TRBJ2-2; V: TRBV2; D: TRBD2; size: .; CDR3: CATYKGLAGVGGLFVTGELFF; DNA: TGTGCCACCTATAAGGGACTAGCGGGAGTGGGAGGGCTTTTCGTTACCGGGGAGCTGTTTTTT
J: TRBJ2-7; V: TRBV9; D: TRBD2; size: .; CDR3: CASSPGTSGSGEQYF; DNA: TGTGCCAGCAGCCCTGGGACTAGCGGGAGTGGTGAGCAGTACTTC
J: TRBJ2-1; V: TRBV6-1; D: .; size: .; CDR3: CASSEGRTIYNEQFF; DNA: TGTGCCAGCAGTGAAGGCAGGACAATCTACAATGAGCAGTTCTTC
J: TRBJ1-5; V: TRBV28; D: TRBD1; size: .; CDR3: CASSPTGGYGNQPQHF; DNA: TGTGCCAGCAGCCCCACAGGGGGCTATGGCAATCAGCCCCAGCATTTT
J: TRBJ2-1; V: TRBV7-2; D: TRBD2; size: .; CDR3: CASSLKGLAVGSDEQFF; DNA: TGTGCCAGCAGCTTAAAGGGACTAGCGGTGGGGTCGGATGAGCAGTTCTTC
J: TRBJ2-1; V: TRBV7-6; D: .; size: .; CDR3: CASSLGTYNEQFF; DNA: TGTGCCAGCAGCTTAGGGACCTACAATGAGCAGTTCTTC
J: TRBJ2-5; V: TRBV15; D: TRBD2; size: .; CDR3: CATSEAGGRETQYF; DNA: TGTGCCACCAGTGAGGCGGGGGGCCGAGAGACCCAGTACTTC
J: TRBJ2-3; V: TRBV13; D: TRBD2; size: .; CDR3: CASSLGLAGGLFSTDTQYF; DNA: TGTGCCAGCAGCTTGGGACTAGCGGGGGGTCTGTTTAGCACAGATACGCAGTATTTT
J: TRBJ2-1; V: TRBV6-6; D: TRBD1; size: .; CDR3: CASRDRGDRAFNEQFF; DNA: TGTGCCAGCAGGGACAGGGGGGACAGGGCGTTCAATGAGCAGTTCTTC
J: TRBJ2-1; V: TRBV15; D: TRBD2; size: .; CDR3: CATSRDRPGLAGSNEQFF; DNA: TGTGCCACCAGCAGAGATAGGCCGGGACTAGCGGGAAGTAATGAGCAGTTCTTC
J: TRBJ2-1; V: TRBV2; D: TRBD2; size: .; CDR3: CATMGGYSYNEQFF; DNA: TGTGCCACCATGGGGGGGTACTCCTACAATGAGCAGTTCTTC
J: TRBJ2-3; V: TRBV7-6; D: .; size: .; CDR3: CASSLGTKTSTDTQYF; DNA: TGTGCCAGCAGCTTAGGTACAAAAACTAGCACAGATACGCAGTATTTT
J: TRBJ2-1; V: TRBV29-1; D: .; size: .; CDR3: CSHLMGSGEQFF; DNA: TGCAGTCACCTGATGGGATCTGGTGAGCAGTTCTTC
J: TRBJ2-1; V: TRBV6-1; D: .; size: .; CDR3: CASSEAGKQFF; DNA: TGTGCCAGCAGTGAAGCCGGGAAACAGTTCTTC
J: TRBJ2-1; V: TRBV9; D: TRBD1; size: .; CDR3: CASSGTGYNEQFF; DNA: TGTGCCAGCAGTGGGACAGGGTACAATGAGCAGTTCTTC